This T cell receptor beta chain stems from a study of cytotoxic CD8 clonotypes in ibrutinib-treated CLL. The CDR3 sequence is 14 residues long. V trimming: 4 bases; J trimming: 6 bases; junction bases outside the gene matches: 9. CDR1 and CDR2 (germline): SGHAT, FQNNGV. Assay: immunoSEQ multiplex PCR; the TCRdb copy retains only in-frame clones and omits some. The table includes around 97,000 clones, 60% to 80% detected once. This chain connects TRBV11-2 to TRBJ2-7, with 7 bases identical to TRBD1. The sequence came from a human donor with chronic lymphocytic leukemia. Here the sequenced sample was PBMCs, taken after 12 months of ibrutinib treatment. The CDR3 protein is CASSSYRGRIEQYF. In DNA form, the CDR3 reads TGTGCCAGCAGCTCATACAGGGGACGGATCGAGCAGTACTTC.